Listed below are T cell receptor beta chains from one sample, sequenced in a study of T cells after yellow fever vaccination. TCRdb itself ran the 5' RACE reads through MiXCR, one entry per CDR3 protein. The sample records 500,000 to 650,000 distinct CDR3 sequences, around an eighth being singletons. This specimen consisted of PBMCs, obtained on the day of the yellow fever booster vaccination. These receptors were taken from a man aged 30 to 39 who received the YFV17D yellow fever vaccine. The CDR3 runs from the conserved cysteine through the conserved F or W. Fields, in order: J gene, V gene, CDR3 protein.

J: TRBJ1-2
V: TRBV7-2
CDR3: CASSTGQSYGYTF

J: TRBJ1-6
V: TRBV10-3
CDR3: CAISESVQVVADSPLHF

J: TRBJ2-1
V: TRBV20-1
CDR3: CSARGLERYNEQFF

J: TRBJ2-7
V: TRBV7-2
CDR3: CASSRDSSSYEQYF

J: TRBJ2-5
V: TRBV21-1
CDR3: CASSNPPSQETQYF

J: TRBJ2-7
V: TRBV19
CDR3: CASSRLAGTYEQYF

J: TRBJ1-5
V: TRBV2
CDR3: CASKKGNDQPQHF

J: TRBJ2-4
V: TRBV2
CDR3: CASTRLAEIAKNIQYF

J: TRBJ2-7
V: TRBV20-1
CDR3: CSARDWAVLSTYEQYF

J: TRBJ2-7
V: TRBV10-2
CDR3: CASSEPSRGFDEQYF

J: TRBJ2-7
V: TRBV6-5
CDR3: CASSYSSPDIYEQYF

J: TRBJ2-3
V: TRBV29-1
CDR3: CSVELGLAGGSVADTQYF

J: TRBJ2-2
V: TRBV6-5
CDR3: CASSYWASGRTRRRELFF

J: TRBJ1-1
V: TRBV7-6
CDR3: CASSAYGTTEAFF

J: TRBJ2-1
V: TRBV11-3
CDR3: CASSPSSASYNEQFF

J: TRBJ1-5
V: TRBV19
CDR3: CASTGTGVQPQHF

J: TRBJ2-7
V: TRBV7-7
CDR3: CASSLDQGYEQYF

J: TRBJ1-5
V: TRBV6-2/TRBV6-3
CDR3: CASSWTGGNQPQHF

J: TRBJ2-7
V: TRBV7-9
CDR3: CASSLTGETYEQYF

J: TRBJ2-2
V: TRBV12-5
CDR3: CASVKQINTGELFF

J: TRBJ2-3
V: TRBV7-2
CDR3: CASSSTASTQYF

J: TRBJ2-2
V: TRBV29-1
CDR3: CSVYFVGELFF

J: TRBJ1-1
V: TRBV5-1
CDR3: CASSYTGENTEASF

J: TRBJ2-5
V: TRBV7-9
CDR3: CASSYVPGLFETQYF

J: TRBJ2-7
V: TRBV18
CDR3: CASSPPWTSGVSSYEQYF

J: TRBJ2-7
V: TRBV4-3
CDR3: CASSQDRQGLREQYF

J: TRBJ2-3
V: TRBV7-2
CDR3: CASSFSLGTDTQYF

J: TRBJ1-3
V: TRBV3-1
CDR3: CASSQVGRAGNTIYF

J: TRBJ1-3
V: TRBV15
CDR3: CATSSDRVTGNTIYF

J: TRBJ2-7
V: TRBV14
CDR3: CASSLLRDHSYEQYF

J: TRBJ1-1
V: TRBV7-9
CDR3: CASRPNTEAFF

J: TRBJ2-2
V: TRBV25-1
CDR3: CASSEVRTSGRTGELFF

J: TRBJ2-5
V: TRBV7-8
CDR3: CASSWSGEGSETQYF

J: TRBJ2-7
V: TRBV12-3/TRBV12-4
CDR3: CASSPGIPQTSYEQYF

J: TRBJ2-5
V: TRBV20-1
CDR3: CSARKTVQETQYF

J: TRBJ2-5
V: TRBV7-8
CDR3: CASSSQGGIQTQYF

J: TRBJ2-1
V: TRBV5-1
CDR3: CASSLELATYNEQFF

J: TRBJ1-4
V: TRBV18
CDR3: CASSPAGVNEKLFF

J: TRBJ2-7
V: TRBV10-2
CDR3: CASTGISSYEQYF

J: TRBJ2-1
V: TRBV9
CDR3: CASSVLAKYNEQFF

J: TRBJ1-1
V: TRBV7-6
CDR3: CASSLEGTGTGGTEAFF

J: TRBJ2-7
V: TRBV5-5
CDR3: CASTPGGTGYEQYF

J: TRBJ1-1
V: TRBV7-8
CDR3: CASSLGTGGVDTEAFF

J: TRBJ1-2
V: TRBV6-6
CDR3: CASSLVATYGYTF

J: TRBJ2-1
V: TRBV15
CDR3: CATSRDLELGKAQFF

J: TRBJ2-1
V: TRBV24-1
CDR3: CATSTSGGPYNEQFF

J: TRBJ2-7
V: TRBV20-1
CDR3: CSARTSLGQGTYEQYF

J: TRBJ2-2
V: TRBV5-4
CDR3: CASSFGLAATGELFF

J: TRBJ2-5
V: TRBV3-1
CDR3: CASSHRTGAETQYF

J: TRBJ1-2
V: TRBV20-1
CDR3: CSAKPQGGGYGYTF

J: TRBJ1-1
V: TRBV4-1
CDR3: CASRGAANTEAFF

J: TRBJ2-2
V: TRBV7-6
CDR3: CASSGRGAGGTGELFF

J: TRBJ1-4
V: TRBV20-1
CDR3: CSARELSTNEKLFF

J: TRBJ1-5
V: TRBV20-1
CDR3: CSARTGYSNQPQHF